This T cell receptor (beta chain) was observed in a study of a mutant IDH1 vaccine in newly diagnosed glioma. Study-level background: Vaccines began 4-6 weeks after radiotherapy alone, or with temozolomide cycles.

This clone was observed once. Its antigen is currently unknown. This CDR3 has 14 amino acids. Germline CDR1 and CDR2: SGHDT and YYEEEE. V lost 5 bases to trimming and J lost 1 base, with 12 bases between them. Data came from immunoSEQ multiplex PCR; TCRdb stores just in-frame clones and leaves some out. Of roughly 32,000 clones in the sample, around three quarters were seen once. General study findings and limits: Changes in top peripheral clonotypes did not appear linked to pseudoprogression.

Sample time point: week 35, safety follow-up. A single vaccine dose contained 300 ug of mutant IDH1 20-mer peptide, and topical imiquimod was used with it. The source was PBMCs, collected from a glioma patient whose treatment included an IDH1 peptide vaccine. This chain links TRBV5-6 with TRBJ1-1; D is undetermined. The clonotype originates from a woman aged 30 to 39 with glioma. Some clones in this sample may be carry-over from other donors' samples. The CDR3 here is CASSPAPGNTEAFF. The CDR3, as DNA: TGTGCCAGCAGTCCGGCCCCAGGGAACACTGAAGCTTTCTTT.